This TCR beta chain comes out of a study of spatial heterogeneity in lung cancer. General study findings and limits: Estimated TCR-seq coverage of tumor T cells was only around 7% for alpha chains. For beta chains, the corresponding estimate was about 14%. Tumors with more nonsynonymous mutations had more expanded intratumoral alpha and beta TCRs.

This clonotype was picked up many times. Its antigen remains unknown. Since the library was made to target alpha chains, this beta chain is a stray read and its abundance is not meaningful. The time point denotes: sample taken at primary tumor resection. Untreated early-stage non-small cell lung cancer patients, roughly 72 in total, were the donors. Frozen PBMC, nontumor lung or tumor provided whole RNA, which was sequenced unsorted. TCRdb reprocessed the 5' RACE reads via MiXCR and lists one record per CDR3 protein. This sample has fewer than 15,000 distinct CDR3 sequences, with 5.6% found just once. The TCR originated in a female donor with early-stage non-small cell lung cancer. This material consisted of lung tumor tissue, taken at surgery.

The CDR3 coding sequence is TGCAGTGAACTAGCCCGAGAGACCCAGTACTTC. Translated, it gives CSELARETQYF. The gene calls are TRBV20-1 and TRBJ2-5, with a possible D match to TRBD2 (6 bases). This CDR3 comprises 11 residues. Germline V gives CDR1 DFQATT, CDR2 SNEGSKA (reference sequence). Trimming cost V 7 bases and J 4 bases, with 10 bases left between them.